This T cell receptor beta chain was observed in a study of T-cell memory formation after mild COVID-19. General study points: From day 15 to 85, contracting clones were balanced between CD4 and CD8, whereas later expanders leaned toward CD4+. The main location of contracting CD4+ clones was CM and EM, and that of contracting CD8+ clones was EMRA.

This CDR3 is 14 amino acids long. V was pared by 5 bases and J by 3 bases, with 10 bases between. The germline V gene encodes CDR1 KGHSH and CDR2 LQKENI. TCRdb reanalysed the 5' RACE reads using MiXCR and keeps one entry per CDR3 protein. This sample has some 300,000 distinct CDR3 sequences, with roughly 19% found just once. This clonotype was observed a handful of times. Antigen: not known. The receptor was isolated from a young man who had mild COVID-19 (a few samples of this study predate the infection). Cell type and time point are not known. The chain is built from TRBV18 and TRBJ2-2; D possibly corresponds to TRBD2 (5 bases). The sequenced sample consisted of PBMCs or a T cell subset sorted from them (not recorded which). The CDR3 DNA follows: TGTGCCAGCTCATTTCGGACTGACACCGGGGAGCTGTTTTTT. Encoded protein: CASSFRTDTGELFF. Full variable domain (remainder filled in from reference TRBV18 and TRBJ2-2): NAGVMQNPRHLVRRRGQEARLRCSPMKGHSHVYWYRQLPEEGLKFMVYLQKENIIDESGMPKERFSAEFPKEGPSILRIQQVVRGDSAAYFCASSFRTDTGELFFGEGSRLTVL.